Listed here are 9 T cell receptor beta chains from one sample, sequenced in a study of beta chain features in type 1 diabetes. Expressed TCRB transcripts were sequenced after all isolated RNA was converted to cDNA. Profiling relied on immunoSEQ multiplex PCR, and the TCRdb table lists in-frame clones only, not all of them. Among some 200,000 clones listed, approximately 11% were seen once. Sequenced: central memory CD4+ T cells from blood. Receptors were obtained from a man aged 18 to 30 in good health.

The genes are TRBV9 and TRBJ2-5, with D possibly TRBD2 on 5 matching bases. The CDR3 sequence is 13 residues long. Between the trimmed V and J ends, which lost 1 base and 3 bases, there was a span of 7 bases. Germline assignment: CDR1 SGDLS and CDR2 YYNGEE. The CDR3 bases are TGTGCCAGCAGCGTATCGGGGAAAGAGACCCAGTACTTC. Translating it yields CASSVSGKETQYF.

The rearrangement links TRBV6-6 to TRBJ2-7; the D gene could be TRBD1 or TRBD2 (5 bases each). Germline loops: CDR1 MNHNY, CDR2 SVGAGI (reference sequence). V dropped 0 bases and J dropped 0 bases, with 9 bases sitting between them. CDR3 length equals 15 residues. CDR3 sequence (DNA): TGTGCCAGCAGTTACTCGGCAGGGAGCTCCTACGAGCAGTACTTC. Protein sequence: CASSYSAGSSYEQYF.

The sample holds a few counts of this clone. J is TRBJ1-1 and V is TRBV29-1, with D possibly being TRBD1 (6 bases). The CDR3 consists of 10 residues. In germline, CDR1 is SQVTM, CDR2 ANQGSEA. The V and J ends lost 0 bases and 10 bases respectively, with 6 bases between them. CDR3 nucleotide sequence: TGCAGCGTTGAAGAGGGGGCAGCTTTCTTT. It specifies CSVEEGAAFF.

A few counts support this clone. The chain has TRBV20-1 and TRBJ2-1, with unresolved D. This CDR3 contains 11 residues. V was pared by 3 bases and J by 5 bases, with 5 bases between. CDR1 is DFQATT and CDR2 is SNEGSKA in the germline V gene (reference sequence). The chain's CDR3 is CSASNNNEQFF. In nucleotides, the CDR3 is TGCAGTGCTAGCAACAACAATGAGCAGTTCTTC.

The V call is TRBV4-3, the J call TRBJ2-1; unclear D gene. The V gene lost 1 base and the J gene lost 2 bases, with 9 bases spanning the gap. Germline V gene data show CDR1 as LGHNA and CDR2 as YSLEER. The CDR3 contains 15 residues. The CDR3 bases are TGCGCCAGCAGCCAAGTGCTCCGGGCCTACAATGAGCAGTTCTTC. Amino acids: CASSQVLRAYNEQFF.

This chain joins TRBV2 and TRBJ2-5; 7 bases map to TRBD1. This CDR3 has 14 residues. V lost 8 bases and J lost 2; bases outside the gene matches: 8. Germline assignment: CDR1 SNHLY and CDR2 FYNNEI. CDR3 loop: CASVGWTGQETQYF. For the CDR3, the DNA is TGTGCCAGCGTGGGCTGGACAGGTCAAGAGACCCAGTACTTC.

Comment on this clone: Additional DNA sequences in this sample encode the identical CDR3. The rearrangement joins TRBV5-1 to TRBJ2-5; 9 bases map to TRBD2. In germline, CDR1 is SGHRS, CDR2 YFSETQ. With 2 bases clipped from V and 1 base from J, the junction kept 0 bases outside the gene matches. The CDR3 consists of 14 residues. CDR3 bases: TGCGCCAGCAGCTTAGCGGGGGGCCAAGAGACCCAGTACTTC. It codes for CASSLAGGQETQYF.

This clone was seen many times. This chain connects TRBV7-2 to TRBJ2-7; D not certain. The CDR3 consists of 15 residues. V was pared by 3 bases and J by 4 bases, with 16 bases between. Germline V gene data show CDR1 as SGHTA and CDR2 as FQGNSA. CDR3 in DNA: TGTGCCAGCAGCTTCGGACGTCTGTCCGGATACGAGCAGTACTTC. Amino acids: CASSFGRLSGYEQYF.

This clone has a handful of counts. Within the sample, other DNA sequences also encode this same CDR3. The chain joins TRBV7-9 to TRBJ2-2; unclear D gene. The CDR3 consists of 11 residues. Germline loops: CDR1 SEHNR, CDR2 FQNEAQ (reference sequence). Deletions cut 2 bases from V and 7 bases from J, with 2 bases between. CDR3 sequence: CASSLLGELFF. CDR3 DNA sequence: TGTGCCAGCAGCTTACTCGGGGAGCTGTTTTTT.